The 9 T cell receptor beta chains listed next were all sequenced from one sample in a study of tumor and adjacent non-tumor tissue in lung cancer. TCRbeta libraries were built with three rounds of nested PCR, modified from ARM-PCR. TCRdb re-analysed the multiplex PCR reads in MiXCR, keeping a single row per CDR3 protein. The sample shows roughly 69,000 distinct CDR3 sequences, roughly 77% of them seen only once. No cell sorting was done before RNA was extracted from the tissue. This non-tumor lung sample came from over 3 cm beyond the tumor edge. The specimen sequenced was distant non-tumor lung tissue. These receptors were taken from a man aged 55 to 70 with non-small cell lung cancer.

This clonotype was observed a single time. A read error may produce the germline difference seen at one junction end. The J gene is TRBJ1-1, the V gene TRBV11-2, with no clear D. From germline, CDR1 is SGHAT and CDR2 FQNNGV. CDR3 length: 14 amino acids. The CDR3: CPSSLDPRDPEAFF. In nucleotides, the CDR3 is TGCCCTAGCAGCTTAGACCCGAGAGACCCTGAAGCTTTCTTT.

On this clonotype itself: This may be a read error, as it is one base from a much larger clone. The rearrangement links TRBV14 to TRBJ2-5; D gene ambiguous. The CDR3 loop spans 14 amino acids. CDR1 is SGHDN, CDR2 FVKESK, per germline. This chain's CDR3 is CVSSQGAKSETQYF. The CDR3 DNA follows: TGTGTCAGCAGCCAAGGCGCCAAATCGGAGACCCAGTACTTC.

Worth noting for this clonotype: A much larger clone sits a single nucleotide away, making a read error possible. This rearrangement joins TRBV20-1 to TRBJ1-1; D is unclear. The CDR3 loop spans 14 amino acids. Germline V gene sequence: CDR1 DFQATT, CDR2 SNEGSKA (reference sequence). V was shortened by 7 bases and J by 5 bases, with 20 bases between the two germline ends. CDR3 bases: TGCAGTGTCGTTCCCCCGGACCGGAGGACTGAAGCTTTCTTT. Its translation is CSVVPPDRRTEAFF.

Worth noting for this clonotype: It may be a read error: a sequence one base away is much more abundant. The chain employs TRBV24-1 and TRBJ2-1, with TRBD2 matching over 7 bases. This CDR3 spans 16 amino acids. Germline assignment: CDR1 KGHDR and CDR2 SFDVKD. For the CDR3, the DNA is TGTGCCACCATTGATTTAAGCGGGAACTCCTACAATGAGCAGTTCTTC. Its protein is CATIDLSGNSYNEQFF.

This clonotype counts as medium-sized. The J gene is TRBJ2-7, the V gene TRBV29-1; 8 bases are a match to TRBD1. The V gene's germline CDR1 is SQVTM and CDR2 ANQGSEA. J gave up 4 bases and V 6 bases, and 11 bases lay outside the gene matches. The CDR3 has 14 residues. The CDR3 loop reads CSVLQGAGGYEQYF. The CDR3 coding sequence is TGCAGCGTCTTGCAGGGGGCAGGGGGATACGAGCAGTACTTC.

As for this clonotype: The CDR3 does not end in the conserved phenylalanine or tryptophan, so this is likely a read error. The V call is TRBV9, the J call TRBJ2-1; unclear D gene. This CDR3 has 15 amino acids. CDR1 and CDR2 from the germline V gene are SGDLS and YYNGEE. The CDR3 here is CASSVEDSSYKEQFV. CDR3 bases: TGTGCCAGCAGCGTCGAGGATAGCTCCTACAAAGAGCAGTTCGTC.

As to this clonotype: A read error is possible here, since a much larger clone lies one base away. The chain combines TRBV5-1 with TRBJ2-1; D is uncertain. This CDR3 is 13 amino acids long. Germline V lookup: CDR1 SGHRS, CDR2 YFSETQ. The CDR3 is CASSSSSYNEEFF. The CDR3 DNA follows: TGCGCCAGCAGCTCCAGCTCCTACAATGAGGAGTTCTTC.

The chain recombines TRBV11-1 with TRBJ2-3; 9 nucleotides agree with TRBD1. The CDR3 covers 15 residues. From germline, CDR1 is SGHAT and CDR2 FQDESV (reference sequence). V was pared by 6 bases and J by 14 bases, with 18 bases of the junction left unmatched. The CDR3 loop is CASSPGTGFTDAWYF. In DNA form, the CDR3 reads TGTGCCAGCAGTCCCGGGACAGGGTTCACAGATGCGTGGTATTTT.

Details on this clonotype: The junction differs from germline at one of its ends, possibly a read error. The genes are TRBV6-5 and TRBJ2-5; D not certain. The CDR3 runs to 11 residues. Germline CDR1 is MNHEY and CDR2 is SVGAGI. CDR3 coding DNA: TGTGCCAGCAGCGATACGTCGACCCAATACTTC. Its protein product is CASSDTSTQYF.